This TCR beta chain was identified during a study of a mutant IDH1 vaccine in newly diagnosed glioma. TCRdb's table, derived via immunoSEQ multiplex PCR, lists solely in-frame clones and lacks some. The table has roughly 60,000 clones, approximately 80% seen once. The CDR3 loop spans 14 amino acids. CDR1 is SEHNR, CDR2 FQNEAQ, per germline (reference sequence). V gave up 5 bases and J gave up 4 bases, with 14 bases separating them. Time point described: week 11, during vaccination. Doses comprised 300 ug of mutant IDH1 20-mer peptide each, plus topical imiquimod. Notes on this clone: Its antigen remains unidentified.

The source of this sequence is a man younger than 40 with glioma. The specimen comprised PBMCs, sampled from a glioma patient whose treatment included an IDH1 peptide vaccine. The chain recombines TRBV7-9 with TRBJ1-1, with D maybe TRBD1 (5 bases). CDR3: CASSRPAGGTEAFF. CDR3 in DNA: TGTGCCAGCAGCCGACCCGCGGGGGGCACTGAAGCTTTCTTT.